This TCR beta chain was recovered during a study of response to subunit inactivated influenza vaccine. Overall study findings and caveats: It was the authors' suggestion that each seasonal influenza vaccination recruits few new T cells.

V lost 1 base to trimming and J lost 1 base; unmatched junction nucleotides: 4. CDR3 length equals 15 residues. Germline V CDR1 and CDR2: SGHRS, YFSETQ. This clonotype was picked up a small number of times. Its cognate antigen is unknown. TCRdb re-derived calls from the RT-PCR reads in MiXCR, one entry per CDR3 protein. The table has over 450,000 distinct CDR3 sequences, around 13% seen once; the top ten hold less than 15%. This sequence joins TRBV5-1 and TRBJ2-7; TRBD1 aligns across 8 bases. The origin of this receptor is a man in his forties or fifties who received an inactivated influenza vaccine. The material was PBMCs from blood, obtained about 40 days after vaccination. The CDR3 DNA reads as TGCGCCAGCAGCTTGAATACAGGGGGATCCTACGAGCAGTACTTC. Translation: CASSLNTGGSYEQYF.